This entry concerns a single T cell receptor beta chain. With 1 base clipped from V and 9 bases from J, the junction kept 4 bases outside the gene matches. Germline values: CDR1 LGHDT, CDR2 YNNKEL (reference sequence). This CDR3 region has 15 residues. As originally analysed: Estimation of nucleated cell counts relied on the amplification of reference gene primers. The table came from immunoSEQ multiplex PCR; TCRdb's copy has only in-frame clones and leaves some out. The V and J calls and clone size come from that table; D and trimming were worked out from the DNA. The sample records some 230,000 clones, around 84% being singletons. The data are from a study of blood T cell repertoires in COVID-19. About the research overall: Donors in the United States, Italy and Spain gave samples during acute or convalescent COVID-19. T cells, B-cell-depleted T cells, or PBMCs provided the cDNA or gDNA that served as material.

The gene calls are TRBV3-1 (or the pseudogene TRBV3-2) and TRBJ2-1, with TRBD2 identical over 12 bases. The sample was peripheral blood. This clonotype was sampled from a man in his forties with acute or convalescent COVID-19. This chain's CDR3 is CASSQGGLAGVEQFF. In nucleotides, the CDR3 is TGTGCCAGCAGCCAAGGGGGACTAGCGGGCGTTGAGCAGTTCTTC.